The clone carrying this TCR beta chain was detected only once. What it binds is not known. These data are taken from a study of T cell responses to AZD1222 COVID-19 vaccine. Overall study findings and caveats: None of the repertoires were sampled until the peak T cell response had passed. The donor group comprised mostly white British people and more females; the analysis possibly underestimated clonal diversity. Receipt of two AZD1222 doses was followed by a rise in Spike-specific TCR breadth and depth. Spike was spanned by vaccine-associated CD4 TCRs, with dominance at 160-218 and 743-854.

This table comes from immunoSEQ multiplex PCR, and its TCRdb copy is limited to in-frame clones, with some not included. The data show some 150,000 clones, under 95% seen once. Germline-derived CDR1 and CDR2 are SEHNR and FQNEAQ (reference sequence). With 5 bases removed from V and 0 bases from J, the gap between germline ends came to 10 bases. This CDR3 comprises 14 residues. The V gene is TRBV7-9, the J gene TRBJ1-1; D is possibly TRBD1 (6 bases). This sample comprised peripheral blood, obtained on day 0 of AZD1222 vaccination. The receptor's source is an adult in good health. This chain's CDR3 is CASSPGALNTEAFF. The CDR3 coding sequence is TGTGCCAGCAGCCCAGGGGCTTTGAACACTGAAGCTTTCTTT.